The text below deals with one T cell receptor beta chain. This entry comes from a study of T-cell reconstitution after alpha-beta-depleted transplantation in children. The CDR3 extends over 15 amino acids. The germline gives CDR1 MNHNS, CDR2 SASEGT. V was shortened by 6 bases and J by 4 bases, with 16 bases between the two germline ends. Unique molecular identifiers were incorporated into the prepared TCRbeta library. TCRdb passed the PCR reads through MiXCR, listing each CDR3 protein once. Here the sample spans hundreds of thousands of distinct CDR3 sequences, roughly 17% being singletons. V usage is TRBV6-1 and J usage is TRBJ1-5; D possibly corresponds to TRBD1 (6 bases). The sequence derives from a human donor who donated a stem cell graft to a child with acute myeloid leukemia. The material sequenced was PBMCs from the stem cell graft donor, taken from the stem cell graft. CDR3 in DNA: TGTGCCAGCAGCCCACAGGGTAGGGGTAATCAGCCCCAGCATTTT. Translated: CASSPQGRGNQPQHF.